The TCR beta chain under discussion was sequenced for a study of shared clonotypes between healthy human individuals. The study's findings and limits: Around 5.3% of naive CD4 clonotypes were shared across a few donors. As a rule, naive subsets had a larger estimated richness than memory subsets.

The naive CD8 population came from CD45RO-negative cells selected for CCR7, without terminally differentiated effector memory CD45RA+ cells. Losses at the gene ends were 5 bases for V and 3 bases for J; bases not matched to a gene: 11. Germline values: CDR1 GTSNPN, CDR2 SVGIG (reference sequence). The CDR3 runs 16 residues. Profiled with immunoSEQ multiplex PCR; TCRdb holds only in-frame clones, not every one. This table holds about 820,000 clones, almost 95% found once. As concerns this clone: Its specificity is unknown.

This TCR was recovered from a man aged 25 to 40 in good health. Input material: naive CD8+ T cells sorted from blood. The chain is built from TRBV30 and TRBJ1-4; 8 positions match TRBD1. CDR3 coding DNA: TGTGCCTGGGGTTCAGGACAGGGAGCACCTAATGAAAAACTGTTTTTT. Protein sequence: CAWGSGQGAPNEKLFF. Full variable domain (remainder filled in from reference TRBV30 and TRBJ1-4): SQTIHQWPATLVQPVGSPLSLECTVEGTSNPNLYWYRQAAGRGLQLLFYSVGIGQISSEVPQNLSASRPQDRQFILSSKKLLLSDSGFYLCAWGSGQGAPNEKLFFGSGTQLSVL.